Listed below are T cell receptor beta chains from one sample, sequenced in a study of blood T cell repertoires in COVID-19. The protocol was immunoSEQ multiplex PCR, while the TCRdb copy is restricted to in-frame clones and leaves out a portion. This table holds hundreds of thousands of clones, roughly 82% found once. The sequencing input was peripheral blood. Every receptor here comes from a woman aged 80 or over with COVID-19, enrolled during active disease. Both conserved end residues are part of each CDR3. The D gene is left open where the match is weak. Some rows mark clone size as missing; the rest say once, few, many or name a class of expanded clone.

v_gene	j_gene	d_gene	abundance	CDR3nt	CDR3aa
TRBV5-1	TRBJ1-2	NA	NA	TGCGCCAGCAGCCGACAGAACTATGGCTACACCTTC	CASSRQNYGYTF
TRBV5-1	TRBJ1-4	NA	once	TGCGCCAGCAGCTTAGGGCAGGGGTTTGAAAAACTGTTTTTT	CASSLGQGFEKLFF
TRBV7-2	TRBJ1-2	NA	NA	TGTGCCAGCACCGCACAGTCTAACTATGGCTACACCTTC	CASTAQSNYGYTF
TRBV5-6	TRBJ1-1	NA	NA	TGTGCCAGCAGCTTGCAGAGGCACACTGAAGCTTTCTTT	CASSLQRHTEAFF
TRBV7-3	TRBJ2-1	TRBD2	NA	TGTGCCAGCAGCTTATCAGGTAGCGGGGGTTCCAATGAGCAGTTCTTC	CASSLSGSGGSNEQFF
TRBV19	TRBJ1-4	TRBD1	NA	TGTGCCAGTAGCTCCGACAGGGCGGGGGAAAAACTGTTTTTT	CASSSDRAGEKLFF
TRBV30	TRBJ2-3	TRBD2	NA	TGTGCCTGGGGTAGCGGGAGTTACACAGATGCGCAGTATTTT	CAWGSGSYTDAQYF
TRBV7-9	TRBJ2-1	NA	NA	TGTGCCAGCAGTTCAGGTTACAATGAGCAGTTCTTC	CASSSGYNEQFF
TRBV2	TRBJ2-3	TRBD2	NA	TGTGCCACAGGGACTAGCCCCACGGCCACAGATACGCAGTATTTT	CATGTSPTATDTQYF
TRBV9	TRBJ2-1	NA	NA	TGTGCCAGCAGCGTCCAGGGGAGCCGCTCCTACAATGAGCAGTTCTTC	CASSVQGSRSYNEQFF
TRBV11-3	TRBJ2-3	TRBD1	NA	TGTGCCAGCAGCTTGGAAGGGGGCGGCGGCGGGACGCAGTATTTT	CASSLEGGGGGTQYF
TRBV6-5	TRBJ1-2	TRBD1	NA	TGTGCCAGCAGACCCGGGACAGCGGGTGACTATGGCTACACCTTC	CASRPGTAGDYGYTF
TRBV7-9	TRBJ1-4	NA	NA	TGTGCCAGCAGCTCAAAGACGGGAGGTAATGAAAAACTGTTTTTT	CASSSKTGGNEKLFF